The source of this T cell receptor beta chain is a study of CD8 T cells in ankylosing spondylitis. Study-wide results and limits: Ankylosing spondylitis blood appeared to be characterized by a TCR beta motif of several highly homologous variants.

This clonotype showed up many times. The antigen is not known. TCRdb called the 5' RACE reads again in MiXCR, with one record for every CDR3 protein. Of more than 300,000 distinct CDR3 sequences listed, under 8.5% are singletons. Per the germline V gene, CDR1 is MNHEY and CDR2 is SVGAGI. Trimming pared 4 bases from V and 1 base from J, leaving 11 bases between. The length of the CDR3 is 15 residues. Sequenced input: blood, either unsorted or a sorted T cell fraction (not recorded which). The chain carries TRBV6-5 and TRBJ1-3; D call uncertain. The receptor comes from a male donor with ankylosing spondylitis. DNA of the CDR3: TGTGCCAGCAGTTTCCACAGATCGTCTGGAAACACCATATATTTT. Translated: CASSFHRSSGNTIYF.